The T cell receptor (beta chain) under discussion was sequenced for a study of OX40 agonist ivuxolimab in advanced cancers. Study-level information: In this trial design, patients received ivuxolimab intravenously at 0.01 to 10 mg/kg every 2 weeks.

CDR3 size: 15 residues. Germline CDR1 SGHVS, CDR2 FNYEAQ. Whole-study findings and limits: At 0.1 to 3.0 mg/kg, clonal expansion of CD4+ and CD8+ blood T cells had occurred by week 6. In general, CD8+ T cells held more expanded clones than CD4+ did, on average.

Points on this clone: The antigen is not known. The junction and the germline gene differ at one end; a read error may be behind it.

TCRdb's table, derived via immunoSEQ multiplex PCR, lists solely in-frame clones and lacks some. The data show 100,000 or so clones, about 96% seen once. The clonotype was recovered from an adult with an advanced solid tumor such as melanoma, head and neck, liver or kidney cancer. The sequencing used CD4+ or CD8+ T cells sorted from blood, collected in a trial of the OX40 agonist ivuxolimab. This chain joins TRBV7-6 and TRBJ2-5; TRBD2 aligns across 10 bases. The J call may be wrong; the DNA end is better matched by TRBJ2-7. CDR3 DNA sequence: TGTGCCAGCAGTTTAGGCCCGGGACTAGCGAACGAGCAGTACTTC. The encoded protein is CASSLGPGLANEQYF.